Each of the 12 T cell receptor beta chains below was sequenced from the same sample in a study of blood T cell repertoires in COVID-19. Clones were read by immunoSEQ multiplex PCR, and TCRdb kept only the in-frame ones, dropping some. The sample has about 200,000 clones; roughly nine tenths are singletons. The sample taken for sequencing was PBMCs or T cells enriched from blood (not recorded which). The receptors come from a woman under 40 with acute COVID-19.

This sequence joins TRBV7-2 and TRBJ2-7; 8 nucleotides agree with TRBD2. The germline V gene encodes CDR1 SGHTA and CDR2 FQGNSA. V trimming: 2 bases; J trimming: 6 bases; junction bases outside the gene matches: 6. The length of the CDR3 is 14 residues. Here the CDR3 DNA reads TGTGCCAGCAGCTTAAACGGGGGGGCGGGCGAGCAGTACTTC. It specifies CASSLNGGAGEQYF.

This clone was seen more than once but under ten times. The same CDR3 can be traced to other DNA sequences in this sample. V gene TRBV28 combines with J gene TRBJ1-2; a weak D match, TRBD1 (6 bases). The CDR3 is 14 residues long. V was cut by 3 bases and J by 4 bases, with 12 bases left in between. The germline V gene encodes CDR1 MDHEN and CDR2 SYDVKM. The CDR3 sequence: CASSLDSLGYGYTF. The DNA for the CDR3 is TGTGCCAGCAGTTTGGACAGCCTAGGCTATGGCTACACCTTC.

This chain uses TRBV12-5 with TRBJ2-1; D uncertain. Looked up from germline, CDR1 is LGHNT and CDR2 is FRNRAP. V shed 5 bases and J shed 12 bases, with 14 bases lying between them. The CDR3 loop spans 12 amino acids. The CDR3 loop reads CASGDTPVRQFF. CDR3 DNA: TGTGCTAGTGGTGACACCCCGGTAAGGCAGTTCTTC.

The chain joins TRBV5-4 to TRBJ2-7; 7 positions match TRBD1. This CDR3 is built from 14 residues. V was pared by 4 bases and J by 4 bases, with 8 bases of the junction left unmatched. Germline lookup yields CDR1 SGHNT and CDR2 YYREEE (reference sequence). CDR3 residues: CASSLWTGSYEQYF. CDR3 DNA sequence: TGTGCCAGCAGCCTTTGGACAGGTAGTTACGAGCAGTACTTC.

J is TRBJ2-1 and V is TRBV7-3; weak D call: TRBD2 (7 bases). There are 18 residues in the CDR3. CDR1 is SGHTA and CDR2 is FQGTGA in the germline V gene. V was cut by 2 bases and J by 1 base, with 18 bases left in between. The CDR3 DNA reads TGTGCCAGCAGCTTAGTTGGGGGGGCCGATGTATCCTACAATGAGCAGTTCTTC. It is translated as CASSLVGGADVSYNEQFF.

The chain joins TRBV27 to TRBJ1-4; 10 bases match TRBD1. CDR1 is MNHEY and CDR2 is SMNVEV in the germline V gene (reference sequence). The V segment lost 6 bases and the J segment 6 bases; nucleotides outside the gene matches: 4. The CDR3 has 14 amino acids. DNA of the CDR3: TGTGCCAGCAGGGGGACAGGGGCATATGAAAAACTGTTTTTT. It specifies CASRGTGAYEKLFF.

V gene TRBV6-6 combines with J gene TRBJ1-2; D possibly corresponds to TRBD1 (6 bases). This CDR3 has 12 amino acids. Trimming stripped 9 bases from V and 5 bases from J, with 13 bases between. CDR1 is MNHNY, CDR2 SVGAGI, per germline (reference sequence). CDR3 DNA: TGTGCCAGAACAGGGTCGCGGTATGGCTACACCTTC. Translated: CARTGSRYGYTF.

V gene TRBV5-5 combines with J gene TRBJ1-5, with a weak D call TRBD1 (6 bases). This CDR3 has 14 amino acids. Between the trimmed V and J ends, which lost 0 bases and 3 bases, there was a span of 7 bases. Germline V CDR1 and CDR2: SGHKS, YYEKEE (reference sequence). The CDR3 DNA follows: TGTGCCAGCAGCTTGGGGGACACCAATCAGCCCCAGCATTTT. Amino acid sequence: CASSLGDTNQPQHF.

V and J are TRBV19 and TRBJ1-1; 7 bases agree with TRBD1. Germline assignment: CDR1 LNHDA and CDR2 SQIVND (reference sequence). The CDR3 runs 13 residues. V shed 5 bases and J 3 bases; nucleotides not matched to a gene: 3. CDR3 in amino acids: CASSFTGDTEAFF. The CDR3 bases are TGTGCCAGTAGTTTTACAGGGGACACTGAAGCTTTCTTT.

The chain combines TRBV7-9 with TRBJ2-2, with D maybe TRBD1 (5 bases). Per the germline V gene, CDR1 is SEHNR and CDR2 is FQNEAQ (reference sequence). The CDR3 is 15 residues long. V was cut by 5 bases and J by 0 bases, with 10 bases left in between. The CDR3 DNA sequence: TGTGCCAGCAGCCCCAGGGCTGCGAACACCGGGGAGCTGTTTTTT. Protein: CASSPRAANTGELFF.

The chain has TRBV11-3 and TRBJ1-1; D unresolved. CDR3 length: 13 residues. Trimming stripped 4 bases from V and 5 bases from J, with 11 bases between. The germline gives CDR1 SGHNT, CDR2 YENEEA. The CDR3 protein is CASSSPGVTEAFF. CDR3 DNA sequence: TGTGCCAGCAGCTCGCCCGGGGTAACTGAAGCTTTCTTT. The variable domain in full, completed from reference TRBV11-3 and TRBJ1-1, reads EAGVVQSPRYKIIEKKQPVAFWCNPISGHNTLYWYLQNLGQGPELLIRYENEEAVDDSQLPKDRFSAERLKGVDSTLKIQPAELGDSAVYLCASSSPGVTEAFFGQGTRLTVV.

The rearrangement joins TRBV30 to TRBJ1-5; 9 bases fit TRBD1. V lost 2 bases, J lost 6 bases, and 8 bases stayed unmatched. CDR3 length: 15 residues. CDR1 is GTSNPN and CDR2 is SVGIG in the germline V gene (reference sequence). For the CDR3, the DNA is TGTGCCTGGAGTCCTGACAGGGGGTTGGTTCAGCCCCAGCATTTT. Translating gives CAWSPDRGLVQPQHF.